A selection of T cell receptor beta chains follows, all from one sample in a study of identical twins. TCRdb re-called the 5' RACE reads with MiXCR, one entry per CDR3 protein. Among approximately 210,000 distinct CDR3 sequences listed, roughly 15% were seen once. These same data were also listed under a study on T cells expressing NK-cell markers.

Sequencing was carried out using CD8+ T cells sorted from blood. Receptor source: a woman younger than 30 in good health. CDR3s include the opening cysteine and the closing phenylalanine or tryptophan. D genes are given only for firm matches. Clone sizes are given selectively: once, few, many, or a class where the clone is expanded.

v_call: TRBV11-2; d_call: .; j_call: TRBJ1-2; clone_size: .; cdr3_aa: CAPAPGYTF; cdr3_nt: TGTGCCCCCGCCCCAGGCTACACCTTC
v_call: TRBV27; d_call: .; j_call: TRBJ2-7; clone_size: .; cdr3_aa: CASRDSNYYEQYF; cdr3_nt: TGTGCCAGCAGGGACTCGAATTACTACGAGCAGTACTTC
v_call: TRBV7-8; d_call: .; j_call: TRBJ2-1; clone_size: few; cdr3_aa: CASSLDARDGWGEQFF; cdr3_nt: TGTGCCAGCAGCTTAGACGCCCGGGACGGATGGGGTGAGCAGTTCTTC
v_call: TRBV9; d_call: .; j_call: TRBJ1-1; clone_size: few; cdr3_aa: CASSLGGRTEAFF; cdr3_nt: TGTGCCAGCAGCTTGGGGGGGAGGACTGAAGCTTTCTTT
v_call: TRBV7-6; d_call: TRBD2; j_call: TRBJ2-1; clone_size: few; cdr3_aa: CASRKGGLAGGEQFF; cdr3_nt: TGTGCCAGCAGGAAAGGGGGACTAGCCGGGGGTGAGCAGTTCTTC
v_call: TRBV2; d_call: .; j_call: TRBJ1-1; clone_size: .; cdr3_aa: CASSEFRQQAFF; cdr3_nt: TGTGCCAGCAGTGAATTTCGTCAACAGGCTTTCTTT
v_call: TRBV7-9; d_call: TRBD1; j_call: TRBJ2-1; clone_size: few; cdr3_aa: CASSWNGDSSYNEQFF; cdr3_nt: TGTGCCAGCAGCTGGAACGGGGACAGCTCCTACAATGAGCAGTTCTTC
v_call: TRBV6-2/TRBV6-3; d_call: .; j_call: TRBJ2-1; clone_size: .; cdr3_aa: CASSYGHNEQFF; cdr3_nt: TGTGCCAGCAGTTACGGCCACAATGAGCAGTTCTTC
v_call: TRBV9; d_call: TRBD2; j_call: TRBJ2-5; clone_size: .; cdr3_aa: CASSVTSGGTQYF; cdr3_nt: TGTGCCAGCAGCGTAACTAGCGGGGGGACCCAGTACTTC
v_call: TRBV20-1; d_call: .; j_call: TRBJ2-7; clone_size: few; cdr3_aa: CSASFRLDGSEQYF; cdr3_nt: TGCAGTGCTAGTTTCCGTCTTGATGGTAGCGAGCAGTACTTC
v_call: TRBV7-2; d_call: .; j_call: TRBJ2-7; clone_size: few; cdr3_aa: CASSRAQESYEQYF; cdr3_nt: TGTGCCAGCAGCCGGGCCCAAGAGTCCTACGAGCAGTACTTC
v_call: TRBV12-3/TRBV12-4; d_call: .; j_call: TRBJ1-6; clone_size: many; cdr3_aa: CASSRAGSPLHF; cdr3_nt: TGTGCCAGCAGCCGGGCGGGGTCCCCCCTCCACTTT
v_call: TRBV9; d_call: TRBD1; j_call: TRBJ1-1; clone_size: many; cdr3_aa: CASSVGGQGNTEAFF; cdr3_nt: TGTGCCAGCAGCGTAGGAGGACAGGGGAACACTGAAGCTTTCTTT
v_call: TRBV5-1; d_call: .; j_call: TRBJ2-3; clone_size: many; cdr3_aa: CASSVDLTDTQYF; cdr3_nt: TGCGCCAGCAGCGTGGACCTCACAGATACGCAGTATTTT
v_call: TRBV5-1; d_call: .; j_call: TRBJ2-1; clone_size: .; cdr3_aa: CASSLWDGYNEQFF; cdr3_nt: TGCGCCAGCAGCTTGTGGGACGGATACAATGAGCAGTTCTTC
v_call: TRBV7-9; d_call: TRBD1; j_call: TRBJ2-7; clone_size: .; cdr3_aa: CASSLDMTGDAAREQYF; cdr3_nt: TGTGCCAGCAGCTTAGACATGACAGGGGACGCAGCGCGTGAGCAGTACTTC
v_call: TRBV12-3/TRBV12-4; d_call: .; j_call: TRBJ2-3; clone_size: .; cdr3_aa: CAFGSTDTQYF; cdr3_nt: TGTGCCTTCGGTAGCACAGATACGCAGTATTTT
v_call: TRBV20-1; d_call: .; j_call: TRBJ1-1; clone_size: few; cdr3_aa: CSATTVQNTEAFF; cdr3_nt: TGCAGTGCTACGACAGTACAGAACACTGAAGCTTTCTTT
v_call: TRBV11-2; d_call: .; j_call: TRBJ2-1; clone_size: few; cdr3_aa: CASSPQRGDEQFF; cdr3_nt: TGTGCCAGCAGCCCCCAGAGGGGGGATGAGCAGTTCTTC
v_call: TRBV10-3; d_call: TRBD2; j_call: TRBJ2-7; clone_size: few; cdr3_aa: CAISDPGLAGGLSYEQYF; cdr3_nt: TGTGCCATCAGTGATCCGGGACTAGCGGGAGGCCTCTCCTACGAGCAGTACTTC
v_call: TRBV12-3/TRBV12-4; d_call: .; j_call: TRBJ2-2; clone_size: few; cdr3_aa: CASGNTGELFF; cdr3_nt: TGTGCCAGCGGTAACACCGGGGAGCTGTTTTTT
v_call: TRBV12-3/TRBV12-4; d_call: .; j_call: TRBJ1-1; clone_size: few; cdr3_aa: CASSFGRQTEAFF; cdr3_nt: TGTGCCAGCAGCTTCGGACGGCAAACTGAAGCTTTCTTT
v_call: TRBV14; d_call: .; j_call: TRBJ2-2; clone_size: .; cdr3_aa: CASSPFDGNTGELFF; cdr3_nt: TGTGCCAGCAGCCCTTTCGACGGGAACACCGGGGAGCTGTTTTTT
v_call: TRBV3-1; d_call: TRBD2; j_call: TRBJ2-5; clone_size: .; cdr3_aa: CASSQDKRGGRETQYF; cdr3_nt: TGTGCCAGCAGCCAAGATAAGCGGGGGGGCCGAGAGACCCAGTACTTC
v_call: TRBV6-2/TRBV6-3; d_call: .; j_call: TRBJ2-7; clone_size: few; cdr3_aa: CASSSQVVGPDEQYF; cdr3_nt: TGTGCCAGCAGTTCCCAAGTCGTCGGTCCGGACGAGCAGTACTTC